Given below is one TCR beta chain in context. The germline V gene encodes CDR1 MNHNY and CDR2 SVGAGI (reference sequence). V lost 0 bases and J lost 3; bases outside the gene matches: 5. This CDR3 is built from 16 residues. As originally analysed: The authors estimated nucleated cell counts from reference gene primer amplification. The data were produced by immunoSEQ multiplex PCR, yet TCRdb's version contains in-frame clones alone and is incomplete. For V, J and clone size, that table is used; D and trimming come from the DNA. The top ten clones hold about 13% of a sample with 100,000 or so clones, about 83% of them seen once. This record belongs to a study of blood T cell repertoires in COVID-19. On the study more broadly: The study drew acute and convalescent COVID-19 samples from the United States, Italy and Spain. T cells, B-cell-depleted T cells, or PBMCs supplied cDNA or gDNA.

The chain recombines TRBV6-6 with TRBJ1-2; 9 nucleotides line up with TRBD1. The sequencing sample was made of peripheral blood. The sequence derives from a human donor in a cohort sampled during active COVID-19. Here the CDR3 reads CASSYSRTGADYGYTF. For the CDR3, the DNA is TGTGCCAGCAGTTACTCGAGGACAGGGGCGGACTATGGCTACACCTTC.